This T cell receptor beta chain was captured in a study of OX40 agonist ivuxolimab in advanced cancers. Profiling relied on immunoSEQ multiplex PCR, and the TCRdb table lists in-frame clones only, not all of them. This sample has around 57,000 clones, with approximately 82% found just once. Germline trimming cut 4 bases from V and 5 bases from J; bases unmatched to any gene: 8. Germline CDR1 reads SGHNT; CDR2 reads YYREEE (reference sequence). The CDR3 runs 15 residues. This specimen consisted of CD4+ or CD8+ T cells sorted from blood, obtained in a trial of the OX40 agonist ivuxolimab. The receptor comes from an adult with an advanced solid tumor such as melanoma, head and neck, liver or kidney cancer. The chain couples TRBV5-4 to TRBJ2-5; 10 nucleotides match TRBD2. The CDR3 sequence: CASSRASGSRETQYF. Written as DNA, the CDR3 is TGTGCCAGCAGCCGAGCTAGCGGGAGCAGGGAGACCCAGTACTTC.